In its sample, the clone carrying this TCR beta chain was seen a few times. TCRdb reprocessed the RT-PCR reads with MiXCR, giving one entry per CDR3 protein. This sample has 500,000 to 550,000 distinct CDR3 sequences; about 8% occur once, and the top ten carry roughly 13%. The record originates from a study of response to subunit inactivated influenza vaccine. The CDR3 spans 19 residues. Losses at the gene ends were 2 bases for V and 0 bases for J; bases not matched to a gene: 16. Per the germline V gene, CDR1 is MDHEN and CDR2 is SYDVKM. The TCR comes from a man in his fifties or sixties who received an inactivated influenza vaccine. The chain employs TRBV28 and TRBJ2-7; 7 bases align to TRBD1. Sample: PBMCs from blood, taken around 25 months after vaccination. Here the CDR3 DNA reads TGTGCCAGCAGTTTACCTCCCGGACAGGCCCGAAGGGGCTCCTACGAGCAGTACTTC. This sequence encodes CASSLPPGQARRGSYEQYF.